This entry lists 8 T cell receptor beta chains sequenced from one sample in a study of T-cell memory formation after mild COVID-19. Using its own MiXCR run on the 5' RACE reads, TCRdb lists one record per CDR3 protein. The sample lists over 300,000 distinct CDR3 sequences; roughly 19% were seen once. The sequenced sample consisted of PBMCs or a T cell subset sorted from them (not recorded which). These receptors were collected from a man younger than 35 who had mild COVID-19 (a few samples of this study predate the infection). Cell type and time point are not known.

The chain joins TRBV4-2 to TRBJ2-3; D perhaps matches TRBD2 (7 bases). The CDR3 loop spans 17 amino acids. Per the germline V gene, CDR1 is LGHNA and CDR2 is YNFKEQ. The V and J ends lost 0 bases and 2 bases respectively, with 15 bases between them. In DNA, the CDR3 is TGTGCCAGCAGCCAAGATCATTGGGGGGGCCACACAGATACGCAGTATTTT. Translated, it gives CASSQDHWGGHTDTQYF.

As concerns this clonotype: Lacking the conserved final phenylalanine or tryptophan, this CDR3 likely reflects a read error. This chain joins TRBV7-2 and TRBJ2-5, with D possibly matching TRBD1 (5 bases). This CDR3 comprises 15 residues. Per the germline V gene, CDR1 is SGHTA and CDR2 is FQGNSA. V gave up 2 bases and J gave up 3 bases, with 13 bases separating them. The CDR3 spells CASSLRQTLEETQYL. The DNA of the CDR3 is TGTGCCAGCAGCTTAAGACAGACACTGGAAGAGACCCAGTACTTA.

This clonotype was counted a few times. The DNA for the CDR3 is TGTGCCAGCAGTAACGGGCTGCTTGGCCCTGAAGCTTTCTTT. Its protein is CASSNGLLGPEAFF. The V and J genes are TRBV27 and TRBJ1-1; D gene unclear. V was cut by 5 bases and J by 6 bases, with 16 bases left in between. Germline V gives CDR1 MNHEY, CDR2 SMNVEV (reference sequence). This CDR3 has 14 residues.

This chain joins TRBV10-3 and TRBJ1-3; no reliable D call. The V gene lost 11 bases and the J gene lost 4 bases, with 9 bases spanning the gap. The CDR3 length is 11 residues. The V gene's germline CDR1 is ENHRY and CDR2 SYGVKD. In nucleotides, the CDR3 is TGTGCCCCCCCGCCGGGAAACACCATATATTTT. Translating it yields CAPPPGNTIYF.

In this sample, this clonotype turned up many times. The CDR3 spells CASSPTGGVIQYF. The CDR3 region has the DNA TGTGCCAGCAGCCCCACAGGGGGGGTCATTCAGTACTTC. The V gene is TRBV7-3, the J gene TRBJ2-4, with D maybe TRBD1 (8 bases). This CDR3 has 13 amino acids. Germline lookup yields CDR1 SGHTA and CDR2 FQGTGA. Trimming left V 5 bases short and J 9 bases short, with 14 bases between.

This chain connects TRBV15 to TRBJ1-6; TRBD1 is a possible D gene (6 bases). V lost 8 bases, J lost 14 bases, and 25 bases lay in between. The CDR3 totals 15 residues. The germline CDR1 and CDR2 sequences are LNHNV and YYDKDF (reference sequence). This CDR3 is CATRKGGDGAQALHF. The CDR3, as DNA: TGTGCCACCCGCAAGGGGGGCGACGGGGCCCAGGCCCTCCACTTT.

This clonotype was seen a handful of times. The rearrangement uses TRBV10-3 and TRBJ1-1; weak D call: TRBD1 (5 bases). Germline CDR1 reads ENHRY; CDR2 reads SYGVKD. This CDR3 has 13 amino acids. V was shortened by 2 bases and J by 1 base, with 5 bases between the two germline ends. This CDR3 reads CAISEDRNTEAFF. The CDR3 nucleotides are TGTGCCATCAGTGAGGACAGGAACACTGAAGCTTTCTTT.

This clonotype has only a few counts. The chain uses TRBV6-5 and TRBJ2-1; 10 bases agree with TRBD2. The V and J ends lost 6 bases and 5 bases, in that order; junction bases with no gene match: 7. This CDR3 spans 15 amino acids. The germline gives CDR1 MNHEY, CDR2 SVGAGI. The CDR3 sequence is CASSLSGGPNNEQFF. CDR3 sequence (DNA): TGTGCCAGCAGCCTTAGCGGGGGGCCGAACAATGAGCAGTTCTTC.